These T cell receptor beta chains were read from a single sample in a study of CD8 T cells in Susac syndrome. In TCRdb, the immunoSEQ multiplex PCR reads were re-called with MiXCR into one record per CDR3 protein. Of fewer than 350,000 distinct CDR3 sequences listed, about 91% are singletons. Input material: CD8+ T cells from PBMCs. These receptors were collected from a human donor with multiple sclerosis. CDR3s include the opening cysteine and the closing phenylalanine or tryptophan. A D gene is named only where the DNA matches it firmly. The size field is filled for only some rows; it gives once, few, many or a size class.

>13|TRBJ2-1|NA|NA|TRBV25-1
CASSEYAGSEQFF
TGTGCCAGCAGTGAATATGCGGGCAGCGAGCAGTTCTTC
>13|TRBJ2-1|NA|NA|TRBV2
CASSDTLGWEQFF
TGTGCCAGCAGTGATACGCTAGGGTGGGAGCAGTTCTTC
>16|TRBJ2-1|TRBD2|NA|TRBV4-3
CASSQDSGGSYNEQFF
TGCGCCAGCAGCCAAGATAGCGGGGGGTCCTACAATGAGCAGTTCTTC
>13|TRBJ2-5|NA|NA|TRBV28
CASSLTAFETQYF
TGTGCCAGCAGTTTGACAGCGTTTGAGACCCAGTACTTC
>14|TRBJ2-7|NA|NA|TRBV12-3/TRBV12-4
CASSSFLQGSEQYF
TGTGCCAGCAGTTCCTTCCTACAGGGAAGCGAGCAGTACTTC
>13|TRBJ2-7|NA|NA|TRBV7-9
CASSLGMTYEQYF
TGTGCCAGCAGCTTGGGGATGACCTACGAGCAGTACTTC
>13|TRBJ1-5|NA|NA|TRBV19
CASSMILNQPQHF
TGTGCCAGTAGTATGATTCTGAATCAGCCCCAGCATTTT
>14|TRBJ2-7|TRBD2|NA|TRBV6-1
CASSASGDSYEQYF
TGTGCCAGCAGTGCTAGCGGGGATTCCTACGAGCAGTACTTC
>16|TRBJ2-1|TRBD2|NA|TRBV6-2/TRBV6-3
CASSYSLTSRWDEQFF
TGTGCCAGCAGTTACTCCCTGACTAGCCGCTGGGATGAGCAGTTCTTC
>15|TRBJ2-2|NA|NA|TRBV20-1
CSAREMGANTGELFF
TGCAGTGCTAGAGAAATGGGGGCTAACACCGGGGAGCTGTTTTTT
>18|TRBJ2-6|NA|few|TRBV4-2
CASSQDERPSSGANVLTF
TGTGCCAGCAGCCAAGATGAGCGACCTAGCTCTGGGGCCAACGTCCTGACTTTC
>14|TRBJ2-6|NA|NA|TRBV2
CASRDRSGANVLTF
TGTGCCAGCAGGGACAGATCTGGGGCCAACGTCCTGACTTTC
>14|TRBJ1-2|NA|few|TRBV7-2
CASSLAKGNYGYTF
TGTGCCAGCAGCTTAGCTAAGGGAAACTATGGCTACACCTTC
>15|TRBJ2-2|TRBD2|NA|TRBV20-1
CSARRLAEDTGELFF
TGCAGTGCTAGAAGGCTAGCGGAGGACACCGGGGAGCTGTTTTTT
>14|TRBJ2-2|TRBD2|NA|TRBV23-1
CASSGLGRTGELFF
TGCGCCAGCAGTGGACTAGGTCGAACCGGGGAGCTGTTTTTT
>14|TRBJ2-1|TRBD2|NA|TRBV27
CASSLTSGYNEQFF
TGTGCCAGCAGTTTAACTAGCGGATACAATGAGCAGTTCTTC
>13|TRBJ2-1|NA|NA|TRBV7-9
CASSLGAGYEQFF
TGTGCCAGCAGTCTAGGGGCAGGGTATGAGCAGTTCTTC
>17|TRBJ1-2|NA|NA|TRBV7-9
CASSSRDLPHLNYGYTF
TGTGCCAGCAGCTCCCGGGACCTCCCACACCTTAACTATGGCTACACCTTC
>15|TRBJ2-7|TRBD1|NA|TRBV19
CASSFVGQGASEQYF
TGTGCCAGTAGCTTCGTCGGACAGGGGGCCTCCGAGCAGTACTTC
>14|TRBJ1-2|TRBD1|NA|TRBV7-2
CASSSWDRVGGYTF
TGTGCCAGCAGCTCTTGGGACAGGGTGGGCGGCTACACCTTC
>15|TRBJ2-1|TRBD2|NA|TRBV15
CATSRGAGDYNEQFF
TGTGCCACCAGCAGAGGAGCGGGAGACTACAATGAGCAGTTCTTC
>15|TRBJ1-3|TRBD1|NA|TRBV7-8
CASSFGTGRGNTIYF
TGTGCCAGCAGCTTCGGGACAGGGCGGGGAAACACCATATATTTT
>11|TRBJ2-4|NA|NA|TRBV20-1
CSAYRTDIQYF
TGCAGTGCTTACAGGACCGACATTCAGTACTTC
>15|TRBJ2-3|NA|once|TRBV19
CASSITGLLRDTQYF
TGTGCCAGTAGTATAACCGGGCTGTTACGTGATACGCAGTATTTT
>16|TRBJ1-2|NA|NA|TRBV29-1
CSVEDPDRRDNYGYTF
TGCAGCGTTGAAGATCCCGACAGGAGGGATAACTATGGCTACACCTTC
>13|TRBJ2-7|TRBD2|NA|TRBV30
CAGTGTSFYEQYF
TGTGCCGGCACCGGGACTAGCTTTTACGAGCAGTACTTC
>17|TRBJ2-2|NA|NA|TRBV20-1
CSARDPIYNPPTGELFF
TGCAGTGCTAGAGATCCCATTTACAATCCTCCCACCGGGGAGCTGTTTTTT
>13|TRBJ2-7|TRBD1|NA|TRBV29-1
CSVRTGESYEQYF
TGCAGCGTGCGGACAGGGGAATCCTACGAGCAGTACTTC
>18|TRBJ2-1|TRBD1|few|TRBV6-5
CASSSLDARDSSYNEQFF
TGTGCCAGCAGTTCTCTCGACGCCCGGGACAGCTCCTACAATGAGCAGTTCTTC
>10|TRBJ1-1|NA|NA|TRBV2
CANIEGEAFF
TGTGCCAACATAGAGGGTGAAGCTTTCTTT
>14|TRBJ2-1|NA|NA|TRBV12-3/TRBV12-4
CASHKGSSYNEQFF
TGTGCCAGCCACAAAGGGAGCTCCTACAATGAGCAGTTCTTC
>16|TRBJ2-3|NA|NA|TRBV6-2/TRBV6-3
CASSEKDSPYTDTQYF
TGTGCCAGCAGCGAAAAGGACAGCCCGTACACAGATACGCAGTATTTT
>17|TRBJ1-5|TRBD1|NA|TRBV6-2/TRBV6-3
CASSYGVSTGWNQPQHF
TGTGCCAGCAGTTACGGGGTGTCGACAGGGTGGAATCAGCCCCAGCATTTT
>13|TRBJ2-7|NA|NA|TRBV28
CASSLLVAREQYF
TGTGCCAGCAGTTTACTTGTAGCTCGCGAGCAGTACTTC